The 14 T cell receptor beta chains in this list originate from one sample, sequenced in a study of blood T cell repertoires in COVID-19. Sequencing was performed with immunoSEQ multiplex PCR; in TCRdb, only in-frame clones are kept and a portion is missing. Found here are roughly 45,000 clones, about 88% of them singletons; the top ten hold 15% to 20%. Sequencing was carried out using peripheral blood. The receptors here all came from an older man with active COVID-19.

The rearrangement joins TRBV5-4 to TRBJ2-5, with D possibly TRBD2 on 6 matching bases. The CDR3 has 15 residues. V lost 1 base and J 2 bases, leaving 12 bases between the germline ends. Germline values: CDR1 SGHNT, CDR2 YYREEE (reference sequence). Here the CDR3 DNA reads TGTGCCAGCAGCTTGTCTAGCGCCACTCAAGAGACCCAGTACTTC. Its translation: CASSLSSATQETQYF.

This chain connects TRBV4-2 to TRBJ2-7, with a tentative D call TRBD1 (5 bases). Per germline, CDR1 LGHNA and CDR2 YNFKEQ. This CDR3 has 16 amino acids. The V end lost 6 bases, the J end lost 2 bases, and 20 bases lay between the germline ends. The CDR3 sequence is CASSSLGPGLTYEQYF. The CDR3, as DNA: TGTGCCAGCAGTTCGCTAGGGCCAGGGCTAACCTACGAGCAGTACTTC.

The chain links TRBV24-1 to TRBJ2-5, with TRBD2 identical over 8 bases. CDR3 length: 13 residues. The germline V gene encodes CDR1 KGHDR and CDR2 SFDVKD. J gave up 5 bases and V 6 bases, and 4 bases lay outside the gene matches. The CDR3 DNA is TGTGCCACCAGTCGGGGGGGAGGCGAGACCCAGTACTTC. Its translation is CATSRGGGETQYF.

The chain's CDR3 is CASADGAGLRYGYTF. In nucleotides, the CDR3 is TGTGCCAGCGCAGATGGGGCCGGGCTCCGCTATGGCTACACCTTC. V is TRBV2 and J is TRBJ1-2, with a tentative D call TRBD1 (5 bases). In germline, CDR1 is SNHLY, CDR2 FYNNEI. The CDR3 runs 15 residues. With 8 bases removed from V and 4 bases from J, the gap between germline ends came to 20 bases.

V is TRBV5-4 and J is TRBJ2-6; 7 bases fit TRBD1. J gave up 3 bases and V 3 bases, and 0 bases lay outside the gene matches. The germline V gene has CDR1 SGHNT and CDR2 YYREEE (reference sequence). The CDR3 is 14 amino acids. DNA of the CDR3: TGTGCCAGCAGCTGGACAGGTGGGGCCAACGTCCTGACTTTC. It yields the protein CASSWTGGANVLTF.

This chain uses TRBV28 with TRBJ1-2; perhaps TRBD1 as D (6 bases). Trimming shortened V by 3 bases and J by 6 bases, and 11 bases separated the two germline ends. Looked up from germline, CDR1 is MDHEN and CDR2 is SYDVKM. CDR3 size: 13 residues. The CDR3 DNA reads as TGTGCCAGCAGTTTGCGGACAGCAAATGGCTACACCTTC. This gives the protein CASSLRTANGYTF.

The J gene is TRBJ1-1, the V gene TRBV15; D unresolved. This CDR3 region has 16 residues. CDR1 and CDR2 (germline): LNHNV, YYDKDF (reference sequence). Trimming left V 5 bases short and J 6 bases short, with 22 bases between. The CDR3 nucleotides read TGTGCCACCAGCGATGTGAGGGAGGGAAAAGGTCCTGAAGCTTTCTTT. Translating gives CATSDVREGKGPEAFF.

This clone was found a few times. V is TRBV20-1 and J is TRBJ2-3; no firm D call. Germline lookup yields CDR1 DFQATT and CDR2 SNEGSKA (reference sequence). The CDR3 runs 14 residues. Trimming cost V 3 bases and J 4 bases, with 14 bases left between them. The CDR3 DNA reads as TGCAGTGCTAGTTTTAGTCGAACGGCAGATACGCAGTATTTT. Translating it yields CSASFSRTADTQYF.

This CDR3 reads CASSQRGDRVPLDTQYF. The DNA for the CDR3 is TGCGCCAGCAGCCAGAGGGGGGACAGGGTGCCCCTAGATACGCAGTATTTT. J is TRBJ2-3 and V is TRBV4-1, with 9 bases matching TRBD1. From germline, CDR1 is MGHRA and CDR2 YSYEKL. The V segment lost 3 bases and the J segment 5 bases; nucleotides outside the gene matches: 12. The CDR3 is 17 amino acids.

This clone has only one observation. The chain joins TRBV5-1 to TRBJ2-7, with TRBD1 matching 10 bases. The CDR3 has 16 residues. From germline, CDR1 is SGHRS and CDR2 YFSETQ. J gave up 5 bases and V 0 bases, and 8 bases lay outside the gene matches. CDR3 loop: CASSLGDRGTRDEQYF. In DNA form, the CDR3 reads TGCGCCAGCAGCTTGGGGGACAGGGGTACTCGCGACGAGCAGTACTTC.

This clone has a single count. This chain connects TRBV7-9 to TRBJ1-6; 7 bases fit TRBD1. The CDR3 spans 16 residues. V shed 0 bases, J shed 10 bases, and the junction held 9 bases outside the gene matches. Germline V gene data show CDR1 as SEHNR and CDR2 as FQNEAQ (reference sequence). As DNA, the CDR3 is TGTGCCAGCAGCTTAGCGGGCGACAGGGTAGTGTCACCCCTCCACTTT. This translates into CASSLAGDRVVSPLHF.

This chain links TRBV7-2 with TRBJ2-5; D gene uncertain. This CDR3 has 14 amino acids. The V gene's germline CDR1 is SGHTA and CDR2 FQGNSA. V lost 0 bases and J 4 bases, leaving 9 bases between the germline ends. CDR3 DNA: TGTGCCAGCAGCTTAGCAGGATCGGGAGAGACCCAGTACTTC. Its protein product is CASSLAGSGETQYF.

This chain uses TRBV19 with TRBJ1-1, with a weak D call TRBD1 (5 bases). CDR3 size: 13 residues. Trimming took off 4 bases at V and 2 bases at J, with 8 bases between the two ends. Germline-derived CDR1 and CDR2 are LNHDA and SQIVND (reference sequence). CDR3 sequence reads: CASSNQGNTEAFF. CDR3 in DNA: TGTGCCAGTAGTAATCAGGGCAACACTGAAGCTTTCTTT.

The CDR3 nucleotides read TGCAGTGCTAGTTCTCGGTACTATGGCTACACCTTC. Translating it yields CSASSRYYGYTF. The chain couples TRBV20-1 to TRBJ1-2; D gene uncertain. CDR3 length: 12 residues. Trimming left V 3 bases short and J 3 bases short, with 8 bases between. Per germline, CDR1 DFQATT and CDR2 SNEGSKA (reference sequence).